The clone carrying this TCR beta chain has only one observation. Its specificity is not known. The data were produced by immunoSEQ multiplex PCR, yet TCRdb's version contains in-frame clones alone and is incomplete. The table records 2.3 million or so clones, roughly 93% of them present only once. With V trimmed by 2 bases and J by 5 bases, 5 bases remained unmatched. CDR1 and CDR2 (germline): SGHRS, YFSETQ. The CDR3 contains 15 residues. The data belong to a study of shared clonotypes between healthy human individuals. Naive CD4+ cells were CD45RA-selected; the remaining cells were memory. Overall study findings and caveats: Shared clonotypes: about 4.6% naive CD4, around 3.7% naive CD8, about 2.4% memory CD4, approximately 0.4% memory CD8.

The TCR sequence derives from a man aged 18 to 29 in good health. Some clones in this sample may be carry-over from other donors' samples. The chain carries TRBV5-1 and TRBJ2-1; 9 bases are shared with TRBD1. What was sequenced was naive CD4+ T cells from PBMCs. Stated subset: CD45RA+ positively selected. The CDR3 here is CASSFGDRDNNEQFF. CDR3 nucleotide sequence: TGCGCCAGCAGCTTTGGGGACAGGGACAACAATGAGCAGTTCTTC.